What follows is one T cell receptor beta chain and its context. Original processing methods: Amplification of reference gene primers provided the estimated nucleated cell counts. Using immunoSEQ multiplex PCR, the repertoire was profiled, and TCRdb retains in-frame clones only, with some absent. V, J and clone size are those of that table, while D and trimming were read from the DNA. This table holds some 430,000 clones, 90% found once. The data belong to a study of blood T cell repertoires in COVID-19. Study in general: Collection of acute and convalescent COVID-19 samples took place in the United States, Italy and Spain. T cells, B-cell-depleted T cells, or PBMCs provided the cDNA or gDNA that served as material.

The sequencing sample was made of PBMCs or T cells enriched from blood (not recorded which). The clonotype originates from a young man who had recovered from COVID-19.

The CDR3 nucleotides are TGTGCCAGCTCACCACTTACTAGCGGGGGGCCCCGCACAGATACGCAGTATTTT. This translates into CASSPLTSGGPRTDTQYF. The chain carries TRBV18 and TRBJ2-3; 12 nucleotides match TRBD2. The CDR3 totals 18 residues. J was trimmed by 1 base and V by 1 base; bases with no gene match: 6. The germline gives CDR1 KGHSH, CDR2 LQKENI.